Listed below are T cell receptor beta chains from one sample, sequenced in a study of cytomegalovirus exposure and HLA in healthy donors. Using immunoSEQ multiplex PCR, the repertoire was profiled, and TCRdb retains in-frame clones only, with some absent. The sample lists tens of thousands of clones; 70% to 80% were seen once. Sequenced input: PBMCs. The receptors derive from a man aged 45 to 65 in good health and CMV-seronegative. The CDR3 runs from the conserved cysteine through the conserved F or W. D genes are given only for firm matches. Part of the rows lack a size; the others show once, few, many or a class for expanded clones.

TRBJ1-5	TRBV30	.	.	CAWSTGNQPQHF	TGTGCCTGGAGTACAGGCAATCAGCCCCAGCATTTT
TRBJ1-1	TRBV5-1	.	.	CASSHQGGETEAFF	TGCGCCAGCAGCCACCAGGGCGGGGAGACTGAAGCTTTCTTT
TRBJ2-1	TRBV5-4	few	TRBD1	CASSLGQGRNEQFF	TGTGCCAGCAGCTTGGGACAGGGGAGAAATGAGCAGTTCTTC
TRBJ2-7	TRBV13	.	.	CASSLGGSRYEQYF	TGTGCCAGCAGCTTAGGCGGGAGTCGATACGAGCAGTACTTC
TRBJ1-1	TRBV7-9	.	.	CASSHSPDTEAFF	TGTGCCAGCAGTCACAGTCCAGACACTGAAGCTTTCTTT
TRBJ2-7	TRBV29-1	.	TRBD1	CSAGPGQGFYEQYF	TGCAGCGCGGGACCGGGACAGGGGTTCTACGAGCAGTACTTC
TRBJ2-3	TRBV25-1	.	TRBD2	CASSELKTTSGKDTQYF	TGTGCCAGCAGTGAATTAAAAACAACTAGCGGCAAGGATACGCAGTATTTT
TRBJ2-7	TRBV20-1	.	.	CSARAGSEQYF	TGCAGTGCTAGAGCAGGGTCCGAGCAGTACTTC
TRBJ2-3	TRBV27	.	.	CASSRQGLDTQYF	TGTGCCAGCAGCCGCCAGGGATTAGATACGCAGTATTTT
TRBJ1-1	TRBV4-3	.	TRBD1	CASSHLLGTGLMQAFF	TGCGCCAGCAGCCACCTTCTTGGGACAGGCCTGATGCAAGCTTTCTTT
TRBJ1-2	TRBV27	once	.	CASSLSVGMESANYGYTF	TGTGCCAGCAGTTTATCTGTTGGCATGGAGTCAGCTAACTATGGCTACACCTTC
TRBJ1-4	TRBV5-4	few	TRBD1	CASSFKTGVGEKLFF	TGTGCCAGCAGCTTTAAGACAGGGGTGGGTGAAAAACTGTTTTTT
TRBJ2-7	TRBV6-5	.	TRBD1	CAVRDSSYEQYF	TGTGCCGTCCGGGACAGCTCCTACGAGCAGTACTTC